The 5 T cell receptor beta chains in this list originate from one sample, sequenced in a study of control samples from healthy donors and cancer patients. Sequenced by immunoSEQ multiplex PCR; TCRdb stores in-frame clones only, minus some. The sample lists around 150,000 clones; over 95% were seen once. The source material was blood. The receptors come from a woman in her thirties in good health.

The DNA for the CDR3 is TGTGCCAGCAGCCTCGACGGAAGGACCGGGGAGCTGTTTTTT. Its protein product is CASSLDGRTGELFF. The rearrangement links TRBV4-2 to TRBJ2-2; no clear D. Germline CDR1 reads LGHNA; CDR2 reads YNFKEQ. CDR3 length: 14 residues. The V end was cut by 4 bases, the J end by 5 bases, with 11 bases between.

CDR3 bases: TGCGCCAGCAGTCGAGACGGGACAGGCAGGGAAAACATTCAGTACTTC. This codes for CASSRDGTGRENIQYF. V gene TRBV23-1 combines with J gene TRBJ2-4; 8 bases fit TRBD1. TRBV23-1 has ORF status, its function being uncertain. This CDR3 is built from 16 residues. With 4 bases clipped from V and 5 bases from J, the junction kept 10 bases outside the gene matches.

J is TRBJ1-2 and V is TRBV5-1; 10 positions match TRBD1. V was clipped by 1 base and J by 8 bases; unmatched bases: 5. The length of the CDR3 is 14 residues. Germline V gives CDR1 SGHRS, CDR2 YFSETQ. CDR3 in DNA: TGCGCCAGCAGCTTGAGACAGGGGGCGTTGGGCTACACCTTC. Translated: CASSLRQGALGYTF.

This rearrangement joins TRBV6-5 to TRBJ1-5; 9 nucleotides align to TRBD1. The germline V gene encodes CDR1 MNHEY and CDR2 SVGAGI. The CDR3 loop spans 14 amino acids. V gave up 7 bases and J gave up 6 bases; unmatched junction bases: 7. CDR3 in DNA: TGTGCCAGCAACTTGGACAGGGGCAGTCAGCCCCAGCATTTT. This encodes CASNLDRGSQPQHF.

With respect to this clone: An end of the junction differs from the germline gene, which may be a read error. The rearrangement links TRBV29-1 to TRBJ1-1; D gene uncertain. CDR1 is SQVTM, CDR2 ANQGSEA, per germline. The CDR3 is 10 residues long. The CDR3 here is CSVEDLIHVF. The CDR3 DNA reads TGCAGCGTTGAAGATCTAATTCACGTGTTT.